Below, 10 T cell receptor beta chains from the same sample are listed, as sequenced in a study of CD8 T cells in Susac syndrome (dated by TCRdb to between 2018 and 2021). The receptor library was made with the immunoSEQ multiplex PCR assay. RNA was extracted using the RNeasy kit, and roughly 0.5 to 1 microgram was reverse transcribed with random hexamers. Using fastp trimming at Q25 and MiXCR clonotype assembly, TCRdb reanalyzed the public sequencing data and kept in-frame beta chains. Rows are combined by CDR3 protein, so each entry shows the most common genes and DNA. This sample has 85,000 to 90,000 distinct CDR3 sequences in its table, and over 85% of those were observed once. In total, the top ten clones hold 0.3% to 0.4% of the sample. Material for sequencing was CD8+ T cells from PBMCs. These receptor sequences come from a human donor in good health.

The chain uses TRBV2 and TRBJ2-5; D is undetermined. Per the germline V gene, CDR1 is SNHLY and CDR2 is FYNNEI. This CDR3 spans 13 amino acids. Trimming removed 4 bases at V and 1 base at J, with 7 bases between. CDR3 nucleotides: TGTGCCAGCAGTGTCGGCAGCCAAGAGACCCAGTACTTC. Translating gives CASSVGSQETQYF. The full variable domain, completed using reference TRBV2 and TRBJ2-5, is EPEVTQTPSHQVTQMGQEVILRCVPISNHLYFYWYRQILGQKVEFLVSFYNNEISEKSEIFDDQFSVERPDGSNFTLKIRSTKLEDSAMYFCASSVGSQETQYFGPGTRLLVL.

V usage is TRBV6-5 and J usage is TRBJ2-5; D might be TRBD2 (5 bases). V was pared by 2 bases and J by 9 bases, with 7 bases between. The germline gives CDR1 MNHEY, CDR2 SVGAGI. The length of the CDR3 is 11 residues. The CDR3 coding sequence is TGTGCCAGCAGTTACGGGCGGGCCCAGTACTTC. As protein: CASSYGRAQYF.

The V gene is TRBV6-6, the J gene TRBJ1-1; 7 nucleotides match TRBD1. In germline, CDR1 is MNHNY, CDR2 SVGAGI (reference sequence). V dropped 0 bases and J dropped 4; count of bases not matched to a gene: 2. This CDR3 has 14 residues. CDR3 nucleotide sequence: TGTGCCAGCAGTTACTCAACAGGGGTCACTGAAGCTTTCTTT. This sequence encodes CASSYSTGVTEAFF.

The chain employs TRBV27 and TRBJ1-5; 7 nucleotides align to TRBD1. CDR1 and CDR2 (germline): MNHEY, SMNVEV (reference sequence). The CDR3 length is 15 residues. J gave up 5 bases and V 6 bases, and 10 bases lay outside the gene matches. CDR3 in DNA: TGTGCCAGCAGCCTAGTGGCTAGGGGGCATCAGCCCCAGCATTTT. Translating it yields CASSLVARGHQPQHF.

V and J are TRBV29-1 and TRBJ2-5; D remains unclear. The CDR3 sequence is 14 residues long. Trimming removed 1 base at V and 2 bases at J, with 11 bases between. CDR1 SQVTM and CDR2 ANQGSEA come from the germline V gene. Here the CDR3 DNA reads TGCAGCGTTGAAGGGACCGAGTCACAAGAGACCCAGTACTTC. This sequence encodes CSVEGTESQETQYF.

The chain couples TRBV6-5 to TRBJ1-2; D not resolved. CDR1 and CDR2 (germline): MNHEY, SVGAGI. Trimming took 3 bases from V and 4 from J, leaving 15 bases between them. There are 15 residues in the CDR3. Here the CDR3 reads CASSYREGFAYGYTF. CDR3 sequence (DNA): TGTGCCAGCAGTTATCGAGAGGGCTTTGCCTATGGCTACACCTTC.

The CDR3 bases are TGCGCCAGCAGCGGGGGGGTGTGGAAAGATACGCAGTATTTT. It is translated as CASSGGVWKDTQYF. This chain joins TRBV5-1 and TRBJ2-3, with 7 positions matching TRBD2. The CDR3 is 14 amino acids. The junction had 7 bases not matched to a gene; V was cut back by 4 bases and J by 5 bases. Germline CDR1 SGHRS, CDR2 YFSETQ.

The chain is built from TRBV6-2 or TRBV6-3 and TRBJ1-2, with D unclear. The germline V gene has CDR1 MNHEY and CDR2 SVGEGT. Trimming cost V 2 bases and J 1 base, with 11 bases left between them. The length of the CDR3 is 15 residues. In DNA, the CDR3 is TGTGCCAGCAGTTACCGGGCCGAGATTAACTATGGCTACACCTTC. As protein: CASSYRAEINYGYTF.

This clonotype was picked up one time. The chain links TRBV3-1 to TRBJ2-5, with 8 bases matching TRBD2. Germline CDR1 and CDR2: LGHDT and YNNKEL (reference sequence). Losses at the gene ends were 0 bases for V and 5 bases for J; bases not matched to a gene: 17. The CDR3 runs 19 residues. This CDR3 is CASSQERELRGGPRETQYF. The DNA for the CDR3 is TGTGCCAGCAGCCAAGAAAGGGAACTTCGCGGGGGGCCTCGGGAGACCCAGTACTTC.

Regarding this clonotype: This CDR3 fails to terminate in the conserved phenylalanine or tryptophan, so it likely reflects a read error. This chain uses TRBV27 with TRBJ1-2; D gene ambiguous. The V end was cut by 3 bases, the J end by 8 bases, with 10 bases between. The CDR3 has 12 residues. Germline CDR1 MNHEY, CDR2 SMNVEV (reference sequence). CDR3 residues: CASSFPGRGYTS. DNA for the CDR3: TGTGCCAGCAGTTTCCCCGGGCGCGGCTACACCTCC.